The rows below give T cell receptor beta chains drawn from one sample of a study of identical twins. TCRdb re-analysed the 5' RACE reads in MiXCR, keeping a single row per CDR3 protein. The sample consists of around 960,000 distinct CDR3 sequences, about 12% of them appearing once. The data also belong to a second study, concerning yellow fever vaccine responses in identical twins.

The sequenced sample consisted of PBMCs. The receptor source for this set is a woman between 18 and 30 years old in good health. The CDR3 runs from the conserved cysteine through the conserved F or W. D genes are given only for firm matches. Rows give clone size only sometimes, using once, few, many, or a class for an expanded clone.

cdr3_nt: TGTGCCACCCGCGGAATGGGAGGCCAGTACTTC; cdr3_aa: CATRGMGGQYF; j_call: TRBJ2-5; v_call: TRBV15; d_call: -; clone_size: few
cdr3_nt: TGCGCCAGCAGCCATTTGAGGACCAGCTACGAGCAGTACTTC; cdr3_aa: CASSHLRTSYEQYF; j_call: TRBJ2-7; v_call: TRBV4-1; d_call: -; clone_size: few
cdr3_nt: TGCAGTGCTAGAGACCCCGGGGGGCTGAGCTCCTACAATGAGCAGTTCTTC; cdr3_aa: CSARDPGGLSSYNEQFF; j_call: TRBJ2-1; v_call: TRBV20-1; d_call: -; clone_size: -
cdr3_nt: TGTGCCAGCAGTTTAGACGTACTAGTCGATACGCAGTATTTT; cdr3_aa: CASSLDVLVDTQYF; j_call: TRBJ2-3; v_call: TRBV12-3/TRBV12-4; d_call: -; clone_size: many
cdr3_nt: TGCAGTGCTAGAGAAGGGACAGGGGGTTTCCAAGAGACCCAGTACTTC; cdr3_aa: CSAREGTGGFQETQYF; j_call: TRBJ2-5; v_call: TRBV20-1; d_call: TRBD1; clone_size: many
cdr3_nt: TGTGCCAGCAGTTTCGGCAGAAGAAAAGATACGCAGTATTTT; cdr3_aa: CASSFGRRKDTQYF; j_call: TRBJ2-3; v_call: TRBV12-3/TRBV12-4; d_call: -; clone_size: few
cdr3_nt: TGTGCCAGCTCACCTTTACCTAGTAACCGGCTCAATGAGCAGTTCTTC; cdr3_aa: CASSPLPSNRLNEQFF; j_call: TRBJ2-1; v_call: TRBV18; d_call: -; clone_size: -
cdr3_nt: TGTGCCAGCAGTTTCCCCTCGGGACCTAGAACCCTCCACTTT; cdr3_aa: CASSFPSGPRTLHF; j_call: TRBJ1-6; v_call: TRBV12-3/TRBV12-4; d_call: -; clone_size: -
cdr3_nt: TGTGCCAGTACCCCTATAGCGACCTACACAGATACGCAGTATTTT; cdr3_aa: CASTPIATYTDTQYF; j_call: TRBJ2-3; v_call: TRBV27; d_call: -; clone_size: once
cdr3_nt: TGTGCCATCAGTGACTTGGGACAGGGTGGAGGCTACACCTTC; cdr3_aa: CAISDLGQGGGYTF; j_call: TRBJ1-2; v_call: TRBV10-3; d_call: TRBD1; clone_size: few
cdr3_nt: TGTGCCAGCAGCTTAGGAGGGGACAGGGTTTCGGAGACTGAAGCTTTCTTT; cdr3_aa: CASSLGGDRVSETEAFF; j_call: TRBJ1-1; v_call: TRBV7-8; d_call: TRBD1; clone_size: many
cdr3_nt: TGTGCCAGCAGTTACGGACAGGGGAGATACGAGCAGTACTTC; cdr3_aa: CASSYGQGRYEQYF; j_call: TRBJ2-7; v_call: TRBV6-5; d_call: TRBD1; clone_size: many
cdr3_nt: TGTGCCAGCAGTACCTTAGCGGGGACGGAAGAGACCCAGTACTTC; cdr3_aa: CASSTLAGTEETQYF; j_call: TRBJ2-5; v_call: TRBV12-3/TRBV12-4; d_call: TRBD2; clone_size: few
cdr3_nt: TGTGCCAGCAGCATGACTAGCGGGGGGGGCAATGAGCAGTTCTTC; cdr3_aa: CASSMTSGGGNEQFF; j_call: TRBJ2-1; v_call: TRBV12-3/TRBV12-4; d_call: TRBD2; clone_size: few
cdr3_nt: TGTGCCAGCAGTCCAACAGGTCGCAGGCAGTACTTC; cdr3_aa: CASSPTGRRQYF; j_call: TRBJ2-7; v_call: TRBV12-3/TRBV12-4; d_call: -; clone_size: few
cdr3_nt: TGCAGCGTTCGATTGGCCTCGAACACCGGGGAGCTGTTTTTT; cdr3_aa: CSVRLASNTGELFF; j_call: TRBJ2-2; v_call: TRBV29-1; d_call: -; clone_size: -
cdr3_nt: TGTGCCAGCAGCTTAATGGCTAGCGACACCGGGGAGCTGTTTTTT; cdr3_aa: CASSLMASDTGELFF; j_call: TRBJ2-2; v_call: TRBV7-3; d_call: -; clone_size: -
cdr3_nt: TGCGCCAGCAGCCAAGATTTAAGACAGGTCATACAAGAGACCCAGTACTTC; cdr3_aa: CASSQDLRQVIQETQYF; j_call: TRBJ2-5; v_call: TRBV4-1; d_call: -; clone_size: -
cdr3_nt: TGCTGTGCTAGAGATTCGGAGGGTGAGCGTTCCTACAATGAGCAGTTCTTC; cdr3_aa: CCARDSEGERSYNEQFF; j_call: TRBJ2-1; v_call: TRBV20-1; d_call: -; clone_size: -
cdr3_nt: TGTGCCAGCAGCCAAGATACTGACAGGGGAAATTCACCCCTCCACTTT; cdr3_aa: CASSQDTDRGNSPLHF; j_call: TRBJ1-6; v_call: TRBV4-2; d_call: TRBD1; clone_size: few
cdr3_nt: TGCGCCAGCAGCCAAGATCGGCCTCCGGGACAGCTTAGGACCGGGGAGCTGTTTTTT; cdr3_aa: CASSQDRPPGQLRTGELFF; j_call: TRBJ2-2; v_call: TRBV4-1; d_call: TRBD1; clone_size: many
cdr3_nt: TGTGCCAGCAGTTTAGCTAGCGGGGCTCAAAAGTCAGATACGCAGTATTTT; cdr3_aa: CASSLASGAQKSDTQYF; j_call: TRBJ2-3; v_call: TRBV28; d_call: TRBD2; clone_size: few
cdr3_nt: TGCGCCAGCAGTGAGGGTTACAGGGGTCCTTACAATGAGCAGTTCTTC; cdr3_aa: CASSEGYRGPYNEQFF; j_call: TRBJ2-1; v_call: TRBV10-2; d_call: TRBD1; clone_size: few
cdr3_nt: TGCGCCAGCAGCTTGGCCCACGGGACTAGCGGGAAGACCCCGGATACGCAGTATTTT; cdr3_aa: CASSLAHGTSGKTPDTQYF; j_call: TRBJ2-3; v_call: TRBV5-1; d_call: TRBD2; clone_size: many
cdr3_nt: TGTGCCAGCAGCTACCGGGCCTCGGATTCACCCCTCCACTTT; cdr3_aa: CASSYRASDSPLHF; j_call: TRBJ1-6; v_call: TRBV7-9; d_call: -; clone_size: -
cdr3_nt: TGTGCCAGCAGTTTGGTAGGGATTTCCTACGAGCAGTACTTC; cdr3_aa: CASSLVGISYEQYF; j_call: TRBJ2-7; v_call: TRBV12-3/TRBV12-4; d_call: -; clone_size: many
cdr3_nt: TGTGCCAGCAGCACCGGACTAGCGGGAGAGAACAATGAGCAGTTCTTC; cdr3_aa: CASSTGLAGENNEQFF; j_call: TRBJ2-1; v_call: TRBV14; d_call: TRBD2; clone_size: many
cdr3_nt: TGTGCCAGCAGCTTGGTGCGGTCTAGCACAGATACGCAGTATTTT; cdr3_aa: CASSLVRSSTDTQYF; j_call: TRBJ2-3; v_call: TRBV7-3; d_call: -; clone_size: -
cdr3_nt: TGTGCCAGCAGTTACGGGACTAGCGGGAGGATCACGTACCAAGAGACCCAGTACTTC; cdr3_aa: CASSYGTSGRITYQETQYF; j_call: TRBJ2-5; v_call: TRBV28; d_call: TRBD2; clone_size: few
cdr3_nt: TGTGCCAGCAGCGAGGGACAGGGTGGTCAGCCCCAGCATTTT; cdr3_aa: CASSEGQGGQPQHF; j_call: TRBJ1-5; v_call: TRBV9; d_call: TRBD1; clone_size: few
cdr3_nt: TGTGCCAGCAGTCTTACGGGACTAGCGGACAATGAGCAGTTCTTC; cdr3_aa: CASSLTGLADNEQFF; j_call: TRBJ2-1; v_call: TRBV28; d_call: TRBD2; clone_size: many
cdr3_nt: TGCGCCAGCAGCGCCAGACAGACCGGGGAGCTGTTTTTT; cdr3_aa: CASSARQTGELFF; j_call: TRBJ2-2; v_call: TRBV5-1; d_call: -; clone_size: -
cdr3_nt: TGTGCCAGCAGATCCTCGGGACTACCCACAGATACGCAGTATTTT; cdr3_aa: CASRSSGLPTDTQYF; j_call: TRBJ2-3; v_call: TRBV2; d_call: TRBD2; clone_size: once
cdr3_nt: TGCGCCAGCCGGCAGGACGCGAACACCGGGGAGCTGTTTTTT; cdr3_aa: CASRQDANTGELFF; j_call: TRBJ2-2; v_call: TRBV5-1; d_call: -; clone_size: many
cdr3_nt: TGTGCCAGCACCCCTGGGGGGGCCGAAGCTTTCTTT; cdr3_aa: CASTPGGAEAFF; j_call: TRBJ1-1; v_call: TRBV28; d_call: -; clone_size: few
cdr3_nt: TGCAGTGCTAGAGGATACAGGGGGCTTGTGGTAGCGGAAACCTACGAGCAGTACTTC; cdr3_aa: CSARGYRGLVVAETYEQYF; j_call: TRBJ2-7; v_call: TRBV20-1; d_call: TRBD1; clone_size: few
cdr3_nt: TGTGCCATCACCATCCAGGGCCAGAACACTGAAGCTTTCTTT; cdr3_aa: CAITIQGQNTEAFF; j_call: TRBJ1-1; v_call: TRBV5-8; d_call: -; clone_size: few
cdr3_nt: TGTGCCAGCAGCCTGACAGTCCCCAGCACAGATACGCAGTATTTT; cdr3_aa: CASSLTVPSTDTQYF; j_call: TRBJ2-3; v_call: TRBV27; d_call: -; clone_size: -
cdr3_nt: TGTGCCAGCAGTTCTCTAGCGGGGGGGCCCCATACGCAGTATTTT; cdr3_aa: CASSSLAGGPHTQYF; j_call: TRBJ2-3; v_call: TRBV27; d_call: TRBD2; clone_size: few
cdr3_nt: TGCAGTGCGGATCTCCTCCCGGGATCCGACTACAATGAGCAGTTCTTC; cdr3_aa: CSADLLPGSDYNEQFF; j_call: TRBJ2-1; v_call: TRBV20-1; d_call: -; clone_size: -
cdr3_nt: TGCGCCAGCAGCACGGGACTAGCGGGAATCCCGGAGTTGTGGGAGCAGTACTTC; cdr3_aa: CASSTGLAGIPELWEQYF; j_call: TRBJ2-7; v_call: TRBV5-1; d_call: TRBD2; clone_size: few
cdr3_nt: TGTGCCAGCAGCGCGAGCCAGGGGGGTGGTACAGATACGCAGTATTTT; cdr3_aa: CASSASQGGGTDTQYF; j_call: TRBJ2-3; v_call: TRBV9; d_call: -; clone_size: -
cdr3_nt: TGTGCCAGCAGCCAAAGGGGGATCGATGAGCAGTTCTTC; cdr3_aa: CASSQRGIDEQFF; j_call: TRBJ2-1; v_call: TRBV3-1; d_call: -; clone_size: few
cdr3_nt: TGTGCCAGCAGCTCACGCGCGGGGGCCTACAATGAGCAGTTCTTC; cdr3_aa: CASSSRAGAYNEQFF; j_call: TRBJ2-1; v_call: TRBV9; d_call: TRBD2; clone_size: -
cdr3_nt: TGTGCCAGCAGAGGACTAGTGGCCTACAATGAGCAGTTCTTC; cdr3_aa: CASRGLVAYNEQFF; j_call: TRBJ2-1; v_call: TRBV2; d_call: TRBD2; clone_size: few